The 16 T cell receptor beta chains below all came from one sample that was sequenced in a study of T cell responses to AZD1222 COVID-19 vaccine. Profiled with immunoSEQ multiplex PCR; TCRdb holds only in-frame clones, not every one. The sample comprises 150,000 or so clones, roughly 85% of which are singletons, and under 9.5% rests with the top ten. The sequencing here drew on peripheral blood, taken on day 0 of AZD1222 vaccination. The receptors originated from an adult in good health.

The V and J genes are TRBV3-1 (or the pseudogene TRBV3-2) and TRBJ2-1, with 8 bases that match TRBD2. The CDR3 totals 15 residues. The germline gives CDR1 LGHDT, CDR2 YNNKEL (reference sequence). The junction had 8 bases not matched to a gene; V was cut back by 1 base and J by 9 bases. The CDR3 region has the DNA TGTGCCAGCAGCCAAGTTAACGGGAGGGATGGTGAGCAGTTCTTC. It is translated as CASSQVNGRDGEQFF.

The rearrangement uses TRBV18 and TRBJ1-1, with 7 positions matching TRBD1. CDR3 length equals 15 residues. V was clipped by 2 bases and J by 0 bases; unmatched bases: 3. Per germline, CDR1 KGHSH and CDR2 LQKENI. CDR3 in amino acids: CASSPDRVLNTEAFF. The CDR3 DNA reads as TGTGCCAGCTCACCAGACAGGGTGCTGAACACTGAAGCTTTCTTT. The full variable domain, rest sourced from reference TRBV18 and TRBJ1-1, is NAGVMQNPRHLVRRRGQEARLRCSPMKGHSHVYWYRQLPEEGLKFMVYLQKENIIDESGMPKERFSAEFPKEGPSILRIQQVVRGDSAAYFCASSPDRVLNTEAFFGQGTRLTVV.

This chain uses TRBV28 with TRBJ2-1; no definite D call. Germline CDR1 and CDR2: MDHEN and SYDVKM. Trimming pared 7 bases from V and 2 bases from J, leaving 6 bases between. This CDR3 is 12 amino acids long. DNA for the CDR3: TGTGCCAGCATTGGGGCCTACAATGAGCAGTTCTTC. Protein product: CASIGAYNEQFF. The full variable domain, with the rest looked up from reference TRBV28 and TRBJ2-1, is DVKVTQSSRYLVKRTGEKVFLECVQDMDHENMFWYRQDPGLGLRLIYFSYDVKMKEKGDIPEGYSVSREKKERFSLILESASTNQTSMYLCASIGAYNEQFFGPGTRLTVL.

The gene calls are TRBV4-2 and TRBJ2-2, with a weak D call TRBD1 (6 bases). V was shortened by 1 base and J by 4 bases, with 13 bases between the two germline ends. Germline V gene data show CDR1 as LGHNA and CDR2 as YNFKEQ. The CDR3 length is 16 residues. CDR3 DNA: TGTGCCAGCAGCCAAGGACCGATGACAGGCACCGGGGAGCTGTTTTTT. Its translation: CASSQGPMTGTGELFF.

The chain uses TRBV11-3 and TRBJ2-5; D not certain. Germline V CDR1 and CDR2: SGHNT, YENEEA. Deletions cut 2 bases from V and 2 bases from J, with 6 bases between. The CDR3 is 13 residues long. CDR3: CASSLIQQETQYF. Here the CDR3 DNA reads TGTGCCAGCAGCTTAATACAGCAAGAGACCCAGTACTTC.

The chain is built from TRBV28 and TRBJ1-3; 7 nucleotides line up with TRBD1. J gave up 0 bases and V 6 bases, and 8 bases lay outside the gene matches. Germline CDR1 is MDHEN and CDR2 is SYDVKM. This CDR3 region has 16 residues. The CDR3 region is CASRLGGTVSGNTIYF. CDR3 nucleotide sequence: TGTGCCAGCAGACTTGGGGGGACAGTCTCTGGAAACACCATATATTTT.

The V and J genes are TRBV5-4 and TRBJ2-1; 12 bases fit TRBD2. The CDR3 length is 18 residues. J gave up 0 bases and V 1 base, and 5 bases lay outside the gene matches. CDR1 is SGHNT and CDR2 is YYREEE in the germline V gene (reference sequence). The CDR3 here is CASSLPGGLAGSYNEQFF. The CDR3, as DNA: TGTGCCAGCAGCTTGCCCGGGGGACTAGCGGGCTCCTACAATGAGCAGTTCTTC.

This clone has only one observation. V and J are TRBV30 and TRBJ2-7; tentative D call: TRBD2 (6 bases). Germline CDR1 and CDR2: GTSNPN and SVGIG (reference sequence). This CDR3 contains 13 residues. V dropped 0 bases and J dropped 6 bases, with 12 bases sitting between them. The CDR3 spells CAWSVLGGSEQYF. CDR3 nucleotides: TGTGCCTGGAGTGTACTCGGGGGATCCGAGCAGTACTTC.

The chain couples TRBV18 to TRBJ1-4; tentatively, D is TRBD1 (5 bases). V was cut by 5 bases and J by 4 bases, with 11 bases left in between. The CDR3 is 14 amino acids. Germline V gene sequence: CDR1 KGHSH, CDR2 LQKENI. CDR3 loop: CASSSTANNEKLFF. CDR3 in DNA: TGTGCCAGCTCATCGACAGCTAATAATGAAAAACTGTTTTTT.

The V call is TRBV11-2, the J call TRBJ2-3; 8 bases agree with TRBD1. With V trimmed by 0 bases and J by 8 bases, 7 bases remained unmatched. The CDR3 is 15 amino acids. Per germline, CDR1 SGHAT and CDR2 FQNNGV. CDR3 nucleotides: TGTGCCAGCAGCTTAGATGGGACAGGCTTGGGTACGCAGTATTTT. Translating gives CASSLDGTGLGTQYF.

The rearrangement links TRBV12-5 to TRBJ2-3, with 7 bases matching TRBD2. The CDR3 is 16 residues long. The V segment lost 1 base and the J segment 2 bases; nucleotides outside the gene matches: 6. Germline V gene sequence: CDR1 LGHNT, CDR2 FRNRAP. The CDR3 DNA is TGTGCTAGTGGTTTGGGCGCGGGGGAAAACACAGATACGCAGTATTTT. Translated, it gives CASGLGAGENTDTQYF.

The chain employs TRBV11-2 and TRBJ2-3; 8 bases are a match to TRBD2. The J segment lost 3 bases and the V segment lost 3 bases, leaving 5 bases of the junction unmatched. CDR1 is SGHAT, CDR2 FQNNGV, per germline. The CDR3 is made up of 15 amino acids. The CDR3 DNA reads as TGTGCCAGCAGCTTTCGCGCTAGCGGGACAGATACGCAGTATTTT. As protein: CASSFRASGTDTQYF. The full variable domain, rest sourced from reference TRBV11-2 and TRBJ2-3, is EAGVAQSPRYKIIEKRQSVAFWCNPISGHATLYWYQQILGQGPKLLIQFQNNGVVDDSQLPKDRFSAERLKGVDSTLKIQPAKLEDSAVYLCASSFRASGTDTQYFGPGTRLTVL.

This clone has just one count. The V gene is TRBV30, the J gene TRBJ2-2; the D is unclear. CDR1 and CDR2 from the germline V gene are GTSNPN and SVGIG (reference sequence). V lost 3 bases, J lost 1 base, and 9 bases lay in between. The CDR3 has 14 amino acids. This chain's CDR3 is CAWSGLRNTGELFF. The CDR3 DNA reads as TGTGCCTGGAGCGGGCTCAGGAACACCGGGGAGCTGTTTTTT.

The J gene is TRBJ1-5, the V gene TRBV5-6; 8 positions agree with TRBD1. The length of the CDR3 is 13 residues. Germline lookup yields CDR1 SGHDT and CDR2 YYEEEE. V was pared by 5 bases and J by 5 bases, with 3 bases of the junction left unmatched. The CDR3 DNA follows: TGTGCCAGCAGTCGGGACAGGCATCAGCCCCAGCATTTT. This encodes CASSRDRHQPQHF.

The chain couples TRBV19 to TRBJ2-3; TRBD2 matches at 9 bases. The trim removed 6 bases at V and 8 bases at J, leaving 6 bases unmatched. This CDR3 region has 13 residues. Germline V lookup: CDR1 LNHDA, CDR2 SQIVND (reference sequence). The CDR3 region is CASRTSGGGTQYF. The DNA of the CDR3 is TGTGCCAGTAGGACTAGCGGAGGGGGTACGCAGTATTTT.

The J gene is TRBJ2-1, the V gene TRBV3-1 (or the pseudogene TRBV3-2); TRBD2 agrees at 9 bases. V was pared by 4 bases and J by 0 bases, with 10 bases of the junction left unmatched. The CDR3 has 18 amino acids. Per the germline V gene, CDR1 is LGHDT and CDR2 is YNNKEL (reference sequence). In nucleotides, the CDR3 is TGTGCCAGCAGCCTGTGGGGCGGGGGGGCCAACTCCTACAATGAGCAGTTCTTC. Translation gives CASSLWGGGANSYNEQFF.